This T cell receptor (beta chain) stems from a study of early T cells in non-severe SARS-CoV-2 infection. Overall study: With bulk RNA from unsorted whole blood as input, sequencing yielded unpaired chains.

Researchers tagged individual cDNA molecules with unique molecular identifiers. Each CDR3 protein is one row after TCRdb ran MiXCR on the 5' RACE reads. The table has about 64,000 distinct CDR3 sequences, 10% to 15% seen once; the top ten hold under 1.5%. Findings and caveats of the study: Lookups in VDJdb leaned toward anti-spike CD8 responses and missed private and CD4 specificities.

J gave up 4 bases and V 0 bases, and 4 bases lay outside the gene matches. Per germline, CDR1 MNHEY and CDR2 SVGAGI. The CDR3 consists of 15 residues. This clonotype was seen more than once but under ten times. As yet, its antigen is unknown. This TCR was sampled from an adult who was a healthcare worker with PCR-confirmed SARS-CoV-2 infection or an uninfected control (not recorded which). The starting material was whole blood, obtained at baseline. This rearrangement joins TRBV6-5 to TRBJ2-7; 9 nucleotides align to TRBD1. CDR3 sequence (DNA): TGTGCCAGCAGTTACTCCGGGACAGGGAGGTACGAGCAGTACTTC. Its translation: CASSYSGTGRYEQYF.